The 16 T cell receptor beta chains below come from one sample, sequenced in a study of blood T cell repertoires in COVID-19. Profiled with immunoSEQ multiplex PCR; TCRdb holds only in-frame clones, not every one. The table lists around 65,000 clones, approximately 91% of them singletons. Sequencing used peripheral blood. These receptor sequences come from a human donor in a cohort sampled during active COVID-19.

This clone was picked up a small number of times. The chain has TRBV12-5 and TRBJ1-2; 8 nucleotides match TRBD1. The germline V gene has CDR1 LGHNT and CDR2 FRNRAP. The CDR3 length is 12 residues. With V trimmed by 3 bases and J by 7 bases, 1 base remained unmatched. The chain's CDR3 is CASGFTGGGYTF. The CDR3 nucleotides are TGTGCTAGTGGTTTTACAGGGGGTGGCTACACCTTC.

This rearrangement joins TRBV6-5 to TRBJ2-7, with no clear D. V shed 5 bases and J shed 0 bases, with 8 bases lying between them. The CDR3 is 13 amino acids. Germline V gives CDR1 MNHEY, CDR2 SVGAGI. Here the CDR3 DNA reads TGTGCCAGCAGTCTACAGAGCTCCTACGAGCAGTACTTC. It specifies CASSLQSSYEQYF.

The chain uses TRBV21-1 and TRBJ2-1; the table names TRBD1, a call not compared with the DNA. TRBV21-1 is listed as a pseudogene. This CDR3 comprises 13 residues. In DNA, the CDR3 is TGTGCCAGCAGCAAGGACACCCACAATGAGCAGTTCTTC. Translating it yields CASSKDTHNEQFF.

The genes are TRBV28 and TRBJ1-1, with TRBD1 identical over 8 bases. This CDR3 comprises 14 residues. J was trimmed by 5 bases and V by 10 bases; bases with no gene match: 12. The germline CDR1 and CDR2 sequences are MDHEN and SYDVKM. This chain's CDR3 is CATDRDALRTEAFF. CDR3 sequence (DNA): TGTGCCACGGACAGGGATGCTCTCCGTACTGAAGCTTTCTTT.

The CDR3 protein is CASRNPGLDSEQFF. The CDR3 bases are TGTGCCAGCAGAAACCCGGGACTAGACAGTGAGCAGTTCTTC. The rearrangement links TRBV27 to TRBJ2-1; TRBD2 matches 8 bases. The ends lost 6 bases at V and 9 bases at J; junction bases unmatched: 10. The CDR3 sequence is 14 residues long. Germline assignment: CDR1 MNHEY and CDR2 SMNVEV (reference sequence).

The rearrangement uses TRBV5-1 and TRBJ1-5; 8 bases are shared with TRBD1. The germline V gene has CDR1 SGHRS and CDR2 YFSETQ. V lost 2 bases and J lost 5; bases outside the gene matches: 3. CDR3 length: 14 residues. In nucleotides, the CDR3 is TGCGCCAGCAGCTTATCAGGGGGCGATCAGCCCCAGCATTTT. Amino acid sequence: CASSLSGGDQPQHF.

The rearrangement uses TRBV5-6 and TRBJ2-2; unclear D gene. With 2 bases removed from V and 12 bases from J, the gap between germline ends came to 11 bases. The CDR3 sequence is 12 residues long. The germline gives CDR1 SGHDT, CDR2 YYEEEE. The CDR3 nucleotides read TGTGCCAGCAGCTTCGACACCTCCAAGCTGTTTTTT. It specifies CASSFDTSKLFF.

The chain combines TRBV3-1 (or the pseudogene TRBV3-2) with TRBJ2-5; TRBD2 agrees at 8 bases. The CDR3 is made up of 16 amino acids. Germline V gene sequence: CDR1 LGHDT, CDR2 YNNKEL (reference sequence). J lost 5 bases, V lost 1 base, and 9 bases had no gene match. For the CDR3, the DNA is TGTGCCAGCAGCCAAGGACCGGGACTAGTTCAGGAGACCCAGTACTTC. Amino acid sequence: CASSQGPGLVQETQYF.

The V call is TRBV28, the J call TRBJ1-2; TRBD1 might be the D (5 bases). Germline V gene lookup returns CDR1 MDHEN and CDR2 SYDVKM. The CDR3 loop spans 16 amino acids. Trimming took 6 bases from V and 4 from J, leaving 21 bases between them. Here the CDR3 DNA reads TGTGCCAGCAGCTTTGAGTCCCCGGACAAACCCTATGGCTACACCTTC. Residues: CASSFESPDKPYGYTF.

The V gene is TRBV7-9, the J gene TRBJ2-2; 9 bases fit TRBD2. CDR3 length: 14 residues. V gave up 1 base and J gave up 6 bases; unmatched junction bases: 0. CDR1 SEHNR and CDR2 FQNEAQ come from the germline V gene (reference sequence). For the CDR3, the DNA is TGTGCCAGCAGCTTAGGACTAGCGGCCGGGGAGCTGTTTTTT. Its protein is CASSLGLAAGELFF.

The chain is built from TRBV15 and TRBJ2-3; the match to TRBD2 covers 12 bases. The CDR3 sequence is 17 residues long. V was clipped by 0 bases and J by 5 bases; unmatched bases: 6. Germline V gene lookup returns CDR1 LNHNV and CDR2 YYDKDF (reference sequence). This CDR3 reads CATSREGTSGRIDTQYF. The DNA for the CDR3 is TGTGCCACCAGCAGAGAGGGAACTAGCGGGAGGATAGATACGCAGTATTTT.

The chain has TRBV6-5 and TRBJ2-7; D not resolved. Germline CDR1 is MNHEY and CDR2 is SVGAGI. Trimming shortened V by 2 bases and J by 3 bases, and 17 bases separated the two germline ends. This CDR3 comprises 16 residues. CDR3 residues: CASSYGLGGQIYEQYF. The CDR3 bases are TGTGCCAGCAGTTACGGTCTTGGCGGCCAAATCTACGAGCAGTACTTC.

In its sample, this clone was seen a few times. V usage is TRBV5-1 and J usage is TRBJ1-5; TRBD1 agrees at 9 bases. The CDR3 has 15 amino acids. Germline CDR1 SGHRS, CDR2 YFSETQ. The V segment lost 0 bases and the J segment 3 bases; nucleotides outside the gene matches: 1. In DNA, the CDR3 is TGCGCCAGCAGCTTGGGGACAGGGGCCAATCAGCCCCAGCATTTT. Translating gives CASSLGTGANQPQHF. Based on the CDR3 plus reference TRBV5-1 and TRBJ1-5, the full variable domain is KAGVTQTPRYLIKTRGQQVTLSCSPISGHRSVSWYQQTPGQGLQFLFEYFSETQRNKGNFPGRFSGRQFSNSRSEMNVSTLELGDSALYLCASSLGTGANQPQHFGDGTRLSIL.

This chain's CDR3 is CASSSTAEQYF. The CDR3, as DNA: TGTGCCAGCAGCTCAACCGCGGAGCAGTACTTC. The rearrangement uses TRBV11-2 and TRBJ2-7; D remains ambiguous. Germline-derived CDR1 and CDR2 are SGHAT and FQNNGV. Trimming cost V 4 bases and J 7 bases, with 8 bases left between them. CDR3 length equals 11 residues.

The J gene is TRBJ2-1, the V gene TRBV24-1; 12 bases align to TRBD2. The CDR3 contains 17 residues. The junction had 3 bases not matched to a gene; V was cut back by 4 bases and J by 0 bases. Per the germline V gene, CDR1 is KGHDR and CDR2 is SFDVKD. This CDR3 is CATSELGLAGSYNEQFF. CDR3 nucleotide sequence: TGTGCCACCAGTGAATTGGGACTAGCGGGCTCCTACAATGAGCAGTTCTTC.

This chain links TRBV10-3 with TRBJ2-7; 8 nucleotides agree with TRBD2. The CDR3 length is 16 residues. The germline V gene encodes CDR1 ENHRY and CDR2 SYGVKD. With V trimmed by 1 base and J by 0 bases, 5 bases remained unmatched. The chain's CDR3 is CAISEFSGGNSYEQYF. CDR3 bases: TGTGCCATCAGTGAGTTCAGCGGGGGAAACTCCTACGAGCAGTACTTC.